These 11 T cell receptor beta chains were sequenced from one sample in a study of shared clonotypes between healthy human individuals. Profiled with immunoSEQ multiplex PCR; TCRdb holds only in-frame clones, not every one. In the table there are approximately 2.5 million clones, 80% to 95% of which are singletons. Sequencing used naive CD4+ T cells from PBMCs. The subset here: CD45RA+ positively selected. All receptors derive from a man between 18 and 35 years old in good health. Some clones in this sample may be carry-over from other donors' samples.

The chain couples TRBV19 to TRBJ1-3, with 9 positions matching TRBD1. After removal of 6 bases from V and 3 bases from J, the junction contained 3 bases not matched to a gene. Germline lookup yields CDR1 LNHDA and CDR2 SQIVND (reference sequence). The CDR3 runs to 14 residues. The CDR3 protein is CASRTGGDGNTIYF. CDR3 DNA sequence: TGTGCCAGTAGAACAGGGGGCGATGGAAACACCATATATTTT.

CDR3 DNA: TGTGCCAGCAGCAAATCTCAGGTCCTGGGTCAGGGACGTTGGGAGCAGTACTTC. Its translation: CASSKSQVLGQGRWEQYF. The chain links TRBV21-1 to TRBJ2-7. TRBV21-1 has pseudogene status. This CDR3 has 18 amino acids.

The chain has TRBV5-4 and TRBJ1-5, with TRBD1 matching over 8 bases. The CDR3 spans 15 residues. Losses at the gene ends were 0 bases for V and 6 bases for J; bases not matched to a gene: 5. Germline values: CDR1 SGHNT, CDR2 YYREEE (reference sequence). DNA for the CDR3: TGTGCCAGCAGCTTGGATCAGGGGGCGGGTCAGCCCCAGCATTTT. As protein: CASSLDQGAGQPQHF.

The chain joins TRBV7-3 to TRBJ2-5; D may be TRBD2 (6 bases). V lost 3 bases, J lost 5 bases, and 13 bases lay in between. Germline V gene lookup returns CDR1 SGHTA and CDR2 FQGTGA. This CDR3 has 14 residues. The CDR3, as DNA: TGTGCCAGCAGCTTCGGTAGCGGCGGCGAGACCCAGTACTTC. Protein product: CASSFGSGGETQYF.

The V and J genes are TRBV25-1 and TRBJ2-7; possible D gene TRBD1, 5 bases. V was clipped by 3 bases and J by 5 bases, with 14 bases between them. CDR3 length: 14 amino acids. Germline V gene sequence: CDR1 MGHDK, CDR2 SYGVNS. The CDR3 region has the DNA TGTGCCAGCAGTGACAGGGCTGGGTTGGACGAGCAGTACTTC. Translated, it gives CASSDRAGLDEQYF.

In its sample, this clone was seen a few times. This sample also contains other DNA sequences that code for the same CDR3. The chain carries TRBV27 and TRBJ2-2; D unclear. V was cut by 3 bases and J by 3 bases, with 5 bases left in between. The CDR3 runs 13 residues. In germline, CDR1 is MNHEY, CDR2 SMNVEV (reference sequence). DNA for the CDR3: TGTGCCAGCAGTTTCCTCGACACCGGGGAGCTGTTTTTT. Translation: CASSFLDTGELFF.

The chain links TRBV7-6 to TRBJ2-2, with D perhaps matching TRBD2 (6 bases). Germline-derived CDR1 and CDR2 are SGHVS and FNYEAQ. V was shortened by 4 bases and J by 1 base, with 13 bases between the two germline ends. The CDR3 runs 16 residues. The CDR3 DNA is TGTGCCAGCAGCTCCTCGGGAGAACTGAACACCGGGGAGCTGTTTTTT. Its translation is CASSSSGELNTGELFF. Full variable domain (remainder filled in from reference TRBV7-6 and TRBJ2-2): GAGVSQSPRYKVTKRGQDVALRCDPISGHVSLYWYRQALGQGPEFLTYFNYEAQQDKSGLPNDRFSAERPEGSISTLTIQRTEQRDSAMYRCASSSSGELNTGELFFGEGSRLTVL.

This clone was detected once. This chain connects TRBV2 to TRBJ2-7, with 9 bases that match TRBD1. The CDR3 sequence is 15 residues long. Losses at the gene ends were 3 bases for V and 2 bases for J; bases not matched to a gene: 5. Germline V CDR1 and CDR2: SNHLY, FYNNEI. The CDR3 sequence: CASSDRDRDTYEQYF. In DNA, the CDR3 is TGTGCCAGCAGTGACAGGGACAGGGACACCTACGAGCAGTACTTC.

The chain carries TRBV18 and TRBJ2-1, with 8 nucleotides matching TRBD1. The CDR3 is 17 residues long. Germline-derived CDR1 and CDR2 are KGHSH and LQKENI. After removal of 3 bases from V and 4 bases from J, the junction contained 11 bases not matched to a gene. CDR3 sequence: CASSPLPPQGVYNEQFF. CDR3 nucleotides: TGTGCCAGCTCACCTTTGCCCCCACAGGGGGTTTACAATGAGCAGTTCTTC.

The chain is built from TRBV4-1 and TRBJ2-3; the D gene is possibly TRBD1 (6 bases). This CDR3 spans 16 amino acids. Germline loops: CDR1 MGHRA, CDR2 YSYEKL. V was pared by 0 bases and J by 1 base, with 11 bases between. The CDR3 is CASSQERGSGTDTQYF. The CDR3 DNA sequence: TGCGCCAGCAGCCAAGAGAGGGGGTCGGGCACAGATACGCAGTATTTT.

Comment on this clone: Other DNA sequences in the same sample also yield this CDR3. The rearrangement links TRBV10-3 to TRBJ1-1; D is perhaps TRBD1 (6 bases). V lost 2 bases to trimming and J lost 5 bases, with 12 bases between them. Germline V lookup: CDR1 ENHRY, CDR2 SYGVKD. CDR3 length equals 14 residues. The DNA of the CDR3 is TGTGCCATCAGTGAGGGAGGGGGGGAGACTGAAGCTTTCTTT. Amino acids: CAISEGGGETEAFF.